This passage covers 25 T cell receptor beta chains from one sample sequenced in a study of T-cell memory formation after mild COVID-19. TCRdb redid the calling of the 5' RACE reads with MiXCR, one entry per CDR3 protein. The sample has roughly 610,000 distinct CDR3 sequences, 17% seen once. The sample taken for sequencing was PBMCs or a T cell subset sorted from them (not recorded which). These receptors came from an adult woman who had mild COVID-19 (a few samples of this study predate the infection). Cell type and time point are not known.

The chain links TRBV12-3 or TRBV12-4 to TRBJ2-2; 12 bases align to TRBD2. Trimming took 5 bases from V and 5 from J; bases not matched to a gene: 3. This CDR3 comprises 15 residues. The chain's CDR3 is CASSLTSGRTGELFF. The CDR3 DNA reads as TGTGCCAGCAGTCTCACTAGCGGGAGGACCGGGGAGCTGTTTTTT.

This clonotype was counted between two and nine times. The J gene is TRBJ2-6, the V gene TRBV4-3; tentatively, D is TRBD1 (7 bases). V lost 1 base, J lost 0 bases, and 19 bases lay in between. The CDR3 has 20 amino acids. The V gene's germline CDR1 is LGHNA and CDR2 YSLEER. The CDR3 protein is CASSQVALGGQPSGANVLTF. In DNA form, the CDR3 reads TGCGCCAGCAGCCAAGTAGCGTTGGGGGGACAGCCCTCTGGGGCCAACGTCCTGACTTTC.

This clonotype was detected ten times or more. V is TRBV20-1 and J is TRBJ1-1; TRBD1 is a possible D gene (5 bases). Trimming cost V 1 base and J 2 bases, with 11 bases left between them. This CDR3 region has 14 residues. Germline assignment: CDR1 DFQATT and CDR2 SNEGSKA (reference sequence). The CDR3 DNA follows: TGCAGTGCTAGAGTACGGGACCAAAACACTGAAGCTTTCTTT. It encodes CSARVRDQNTEAFF.

The CDR3 coding sequence is TGTGCCAGCAGCCAAACCGGACAGCCGACCAAAAACATTCAGTACTTC. Translated: CASSQTGQPTKNIQYF. V and J are TRBV3-1 and TRBJ2-4, with D tentatively TRBD1 (6 bases). The CDR3 has 16 residues. Trimming left V 2 bases short and J 2 bases short, with 13 bases between. Germline values: CDR1 LGHDT, CDR2 YNNKEL (reference sequence).

At least ten counts were recorded for this clonotype. The V and J genes are TRBV6-1 and TRBJ1-2; D uncertain. Looked up from germline, CDR1 is MNHNS and CDR2 is SASEGT. V lost 7 bases and J 3 bases, leaving 15 bases between the germline ends. The CDR3 runs to 14 residues. Here the CDR3 DNA reads TGTGCCAGCACTTCATCCGGACCCTACTATGGCTACACCTTC. This codes for CASTSSGPYYGYTF.

This clonotype was seen only a few times. This chain uses TRBV7-3 with TRBJ2-1; weak D call: TRBD1 (5 bases). This CDR3 spans 13 amino acids. From germline, CDR1 is SGHTA and CDR2 FQGTGA. The V gene lost 2 bases and the J gene lost 5 bases, with 7 bases spanning the gap. CDR3 DNA sequence: TGTGCCAGCAGCTTAGGGGCGCACAATGAGCAGTTCTTC. It yields the protein CASSLGAHNEQFF.

This clonotype has just a few counts. The J gene is TRBJ1-2, the V gene TRBV12-3 or TRBV12-4; 9 bases fit TRBD1. The CDR3 covers 17 residues. J was trimmed by 6 bases and V by 5 bases; bases with no gene match: 16. CDR3 in DNA: TGTGCCAGCAGTGCGACACTGGGACAGGGTTCTTTGGATGGCTACACCTTC. Amino acid sequence: CASSATLGQGSLDGYTF.

Concerning this clonotype: Because it lacks the conserved phenylalanine or tryptophan at the end, this CDR3 is likely a read error. The chain joins TRBV20-1 to TRBJ1-2; the D is unclear. Trimming stripped 0 bases from V and 4 bases from J, with 12 bases between. The CDR3 consists of 14 residues. Germline-derived CDR1 and CDR2 are DFQATT and SNEGSKA (reference sequence). The CDR3: CSAREIGISYGYTL. The CDR3 coding sequence is TGCAGTGCTAGAGAAATCGGAATCTCCTATGGCTACACCTTA.

This clonotype has at least ten counts. The chain recombines TRBV5-1 with TRBJ2-5; D might be TRBD2 (5 bases). V lost 0 bases to trimming and J lost 2 bases, with 14 bases between them. Germline loops: CDR1 SGHRS, CDR2 YFSETQ. This CDR3 is 16 amino acids long. The CDR3 sequence: CASSLGTAPGQETQYF. In DNA, the CDR3 is TGCGCCAGCAGCTTGGGGACCGCCCCGGGGCAAGAGACCCAGTACTTC.

The chain has TRBV27 and TRBJ2-2; D is unclear. Trimming stripped 7 bases from V and 0 bases from J, with 12 bases between. The CDR3 is made up of 15 amino acids. The V gene's germline CDR1 is MNHEY and CDR2 SMNVEV (reference sequence). The CDR3 region has the DNA TGTGCCAGCACCCCCCGAGTGGCGAACACCGGGGAGCTGTTTTTT. Translating gives CASTPRVANTGELFF.

The sample holds a few counts of this clonotype. The CDR3 sequence is CASSAYPGQGSDTQYF. The CDR3 nucleotides are TGTGCCAGCAGCGCTTATCCGGGACAGGGGTCCGATACGCAGTATTTT. V is TRBV5-4 and J is TRBJ2-3, with 10 bases matching TRBD1. Trimming at V came to 4 bases and at J to 6 bases, leaving 11 bases not matched to a gene. From germline, CDR1 is SGHNT and CDR2 YYREEE (reference sequence). This CDR3 region has 16 residues.

The chain combines TRBV7-8 with TRBJ2-2, with D maybe TRBD1 (6 bases). This CDR3 has 15 residues. Trimming cost V 4 bases and J 4 bases, with 13 bases left between them. Germline V gene lookup returns CDR1 SGHVS and CDR2 FQNEAQ. The CDR3 DNA follows: TGTGCCAGCAGCTCCTCAGGGGTCCCCACCGGGGAGCTGTTTTTT. It specifies CASSSSGVPTGELFF. The whole variable domain, filled in from reference TRBV7-8 and TRBJ2-2, reads GAGVSQSPRYKVAKRGQDVALRCDPISGHVSLFWYQQALGQGPEFLTYFQNEAQLDKSGLPSDRFFAERPEGSVSTLKIQRTQQEDSAVYLCASSSSGVPTGELFFGEGSRLTVL.

This clonotype was seen a few times. The rearrangement links TRBV11-3 to TRBJ2-2; D not resolved. Looked up from germline, CDR1 is SGHNT and CDR2 is YENEEA. The CDR3 is 14 amino acids. V was clipped by 0 bases and J by 4 bases, with 6 bases between them. CDR3 region: CASSLDHSTGELFF. The CDR3 DNA reads as TGTGCCAGCAGCTTAGATCACAGCACCGGGGAGCTGTTTTTT. Drawing the rest from reference TRBV11-3 and TRBJ2-2, the complete variable domain is EAGVVQSPRYKIIEKKQPVAFWCNPISGHNTLYWYLQNLGQGPELLIRYENEEAVDDSQLPKDRFSAERLKGVDSTLKIQPAELGDSAVYLCASSLDHSTGELFFGEGSRLTVL.

The rearrangement links TRBV7-2 to TRBJ1-2; D possibly corresponds to TRBD1 (6 bases). The V end was cut by 5 bases, the J end by 8 bases, with 12 bases between. Germline V gene lookup returns CDR1 SGHTA and CDR2 FQGNSA. CDR3 length: 12 amino acids. The CDR3 sequence is CASSPGDGGYTF. The CDR3 DNA is TGTGCCAGCAGCCCAGGGGATGGCGGCTACACCTTC.

The rearrangement links TRBV29-1 to TRBJ2-7; D is unresolved. This CDR3 is built from 13 residues. Germline lookup yields CDR1 SQVTM and CDR2 ANQGSEA. Trimming pared 7 bases from V and 3 bases from J, leaving 16 bases between. CDR3 nucleotide sequence: TGCAGCGCATCTCTCGGGCAAAGCTACGAGCAGTACTTC. Its protein is CSASLGQSYEQYF.

Ten or more counts support this clonotype. The chain is built from TRBV7-9 and TRBJ2-5, with TRBD2 matching 7 bases. The V gene's germline CDR1 is SEHNR and CDR2 FQNEAQ (reference sequence). The J segment lost 2 bases and the V segment lost 8 bases, leaving 11 bases of the junction unmatched. This CDR3 has 15 amino acids. In DNA form, the CDR3 reads TGTGCCAGCTCCCTGGCGGGAGAAGCACAAGAGACCCAGTACTTC. It codes for CASSLAGEAQETQYF.

The chain has TRBV20-1 and TRBJ2-7, with TRBD1 matching over 10 bases. CDR1 and CDR2 from the germline V gene are DFQATT and SNEGSKA (reference sequence). This CDR3 contains 15 residues. Trimming cost V 5 bases and J 2 bases; bases outside gene matches: 9. The CDR3 loop is CSAPNRDRGTYEQYF. Here the CDR3 DNA reads TGCAGTGCTCCGAACCGGGACAGGGGAACCTACGAGCAGTACTTC.

In this sample, this clonotype turned up a few times. This chain joins TRBV13 and TRBJ2-7; a possible D gene is TRBD1 (6 bases). Trimming pared 2 bases from V and 3 bases from J, leaving 17 bases between. CDR1 is PRHDT, CDR2 FYEKMQ, per germline (reference sequence). The CDR3 covers 16 residues. The CDR3 sequence is CASSLKTGYPFYEQYF. CDR3 DNA: TGTGCCAGCAGCTTAAAAACAGGGTATCCTTTCTACGAGCAGTACTTC.

This clonotype was seen ten or more times. DNA of the CDR3: TGTGCCAGCAGCCGACAGGGGAGTAGCGGCTACACCTTC. Amino acids: CASSRQGSSGYTF. The rearrangement links TRBV7-9 to TRBJ1-2, with TRBD1 matching 8 bases. CDR1 and CDR2 from the germline V gene are SEHNR and FQNEAQ (reference sequence). V trimming: 5 bases; J trimming: 8 bases; junction bases outside the gene matches: 7. The CDR3 totals 13 residues.

V gene TRBV12-3 or TRBV12-4 combines with J gene TRBJ2-2, with 10 bases that match TRBD1. The CDR3 sequence is 15 residues long. Trimming removed 5 bases from V and 5 bases from J; junction bases left unmatched: 5. In nucleotides, the CDR3 is TGTGCCAGCAGTGTGACAGGGGGCTTTACCGGGGAGCTGTTTTTT. Encoded protein: CASSVTGGFTGELFF.

The genes are TRBV6-5 and TRBJ1-5; maybe TRBD1 (5 bases). V was trimmed by 2 bases and J by 2 bases, leaving 10 bases between them. This CDR3 region has 15 residues. Germline CDR1 MNHEY, CDR2 SVGAGI. The CDR3 is CASSYGDGGNQPQHF. The CDR3 DNA reads TGTGCCAGCAGTTACGGGGACGGGGGCAATCAGCCCCAGCATTTT.

The chain joins TRBV25-1 to TRBJ2-5, with a tentative D call TRBD1 (6 bases). V shed 3 bases and J shed 5 bases, with 16 bases lying between them. This CDR3 is 15 amino acids long. Per germline, CDR1 MGHDK and CDR2 SYGVNS. The CDR3 region is CASSERSGAWETQYF. The CDR3 DNA is TGTGCCAGCAGTGAGCGGTCAGGGGCGTGGGAGACCCAGTACTTC.

This clonotype was recorded a few times. J is TRBJ1-1 and V is TRBV5-1; D is ambiguous. Trimming left V 0 bases short and J 11 bases short, with 14 bases between. Germline V gives CDR1 SGHRS, CDR2 YFSETQ. The length of the CDR3 is 13 residues. The chain's CDR3 is CASSLDGSSEAFF. CDR3 DNA: TGCGCCAGCAGCTTGGACGGATCTAGTGAGGCTTTCTTT.

The chain employs TRBV25-1 and TRBJ1-2; TRBD1 matches at 9 bases. The length of the CDR3 is 15 residues. J was trimmed by 8 bases and V by 4 bases; bases with no gene match: 11. Per the germline V gene, CDR1 is MGHDK and CDR2 is SYGVNS. This CDR3 is CASSATGTGLRGYTF. CDR3 coding DNA: TGTGCCAGCAGTGCTACCGGGACAGGGTTGCGGGGCTACACCTTC.

V is TRBV5-1 and J is TRBJ2-1, with 7 nucleotides matching TRBD1. The CDR3 covers 16 residues. V trimming: 1 base; J trimming: 2 bases; junction bases outside the gene matches: 6. Germline assignment: CDR1 SGHRS and CDR2 YFSETQ. The CDR3 spells CASSLTGRGTYNEQFF. DNA of the CDR3: TGCGCCAGCAGCTTGACTGGCAGGGGGACCTACAATGAGCAGTTCTTC.